The 2 T cell receptor beta chains reported below all come from one sample, sequenced in a study of T cells in Graves' hyperthyroidism and ophthalmopathy. RNA transcripts provided the source from which TCR beta CDR3 regions were amplified. TCR CDR3 regions were first amplified by RT-PCR with HTBI primers. TCRdb ran MiXCR on the multiplex PCR reads and lists one entry per CDR3 protein. The sample consists of about 400,000 distinct CDR3 sequences, 15% to 18% of them appearing once. Sequencing was performed on blood. All receptors derive from a woman in her late teens or twenties with Graves' hyperthyroidism.

Many counts were recorded for this clonotype. The chain has TRBV20-1 and TRBJ2-3; 11 bases are shared with TRBD2. Germline V gene sequence: CDR1 DFQATT, CDR2 SNEGSKA (reference sequence). Germline trimming cut 6 bases from V and 5 bases from J; bases unmatched to any gene: 4. The CDR3 spans 13 residues. CDR3 protein: CSARLAGLDTQYF. The CDR3 DNA follows: TGCAGTGCACGACTAGCGGGACTAGATACGCAGTATTTT.

The V call is TRBV18, the J call TRBJ2-1; D gene ambiguous. Looked up from germline, CDR1 is KGHSH and CDR2 is LQKENI. The CDR3 loop spans 17 amino acids. Trimming removed 0 bases from V and 0 bases from J, with 12 bases in between. The CDR3, as DNA: TGTGCCAGCTCACCACCGGTCCTCGTAAGCTCCTACAATGAGCAGTTCTTC. This translates into CASSPPVLVSSYNEQFF.